Presented here are 7 T cell receptor beta chains from one specimen sequenced in a study of OX40 agonist ivuxolimab in advanced cancers. Some clones are missing from TCRdb's copy, which holds only in-frame ones; the method was immunoSEQ multiplex PCR. The table shows fewer than 20,000 clones, with 75% to 85% occurring only once. This specimen consisted of CD4+ or CD8+ T cells sorted from blood, obtained in a trial of the OX40 agonist ivuxolimab. These receptors were collected from an adult with an advanced solid tumor such as melanoma, head and neck, liver or kidney cancer.

V and J are TRBV5-1 and TRBJ1-2; D is unclear. Trimming left V 2 bases short and J 5 bases short, with 13 bases between. The CDR3 sequence is 14 residues long. Germline assignment: CDR1 SGHRS and CDR2 YFSETQ. The CDR3 region is CASSLAIDGYGYTF. The CDR3 DNA reads as TGCGCCAGCAGCTTAGCAATTGACGGATATGGCTACACCTTC.

The CDR3 loop reads CATSRQGFGQETQYF. CDR3 bases: TGTGCCACCAGCCGACAGGGATTTGGCCAAGAGACCCAGTACTTC. V usage is TRBV15 and J usage is TRBJ2-5; 7 bases agree with TRBD1. The CDR3 contains 15 residues. Germline V gene sequence: CDR1 LNHNV, CDR2 YYDKDF (reference sequence). The J segment lost 1 base and the V segment lost 5 bases, leaving 7 bases of the junction unmatched.

The V and J genes are TRBV7-9 and TRBJ2-2, with TRBD2 identical over 7 bases. The germline gives CDR1 SEHNR, CDR2 FQNEAQ (reference sequence). The CDR3 covers 15 residues. The V and J ends lost 6 bases and 4 bases, in that order; junction bases with no gene match: 8. Here the CDR3 reads CASSSQGGVTGELFF. CDR3 bases: TGTGCCAGCAGTTCTCAGGGAGGGGTCACCGGGGAGCTGTTTTTT.

The chain uses TRBV6-5 and TRBJ2-7; possible D gene TRBD1, 5 bases. The V and J ends lost 0 bases and 9 bases respectively, with 12 bases between them. The CDR3 is 13 amino acids. CDR1 and CDR2 (germline): MNHEY, SVGAGI. The CDR3 nucleotides read TGTGCCAGCAGTTACTCGTTAGGGGAACGGCAGTACTTC. Protein: CASSYSLGERQYF.

This clone was seen a handful of times. This chain joins TRBV7-3 and TRBJ1-5, with D unresolved. V was trimmed by 1 base and J by 0 bases, leaving 10 bases between them. The CDR3 covers 16 residues. The germline CDR1 and CDR2 sequences are SGHTA and FQGTGA. CDR3 region: CASSLRAAYSNQPQHF. CDR3 DNA sequence: TGTGCCAGCAGCTTAAGGGCAGCGTATAGCAATCAGCCCCAGCATTTT.

The chain has TRBV5-6 and TRBJ1-3; unclear D gene. V was shortened by 4 bases and J by 0 bases, with 5 bases between the two germline ends. The CDR3 sequence is 13 residues long. CDR1 is SGHDT and CDR2 is YYEEEE in the germline V gene. CDR3 residues: CASSLGSGNTIYF. In nucleotides, the CDR3 is TGTGCCAGCAGCCTGGGCTCTGGAAACACCATATATTTT.

The V call is TRBV7-2, the J call TRBJ2-4; tentative D call: TRBD1 (5 bases). The CDR3 extends over 17 amino acids. V dropped 3 bases and J dropped 7 bases, with 22 bases sitting between them. Germline V gene lookup returns CDR1 SGHTA and CDR2 FQGNSA. The CDR3 spells CASSFSSGFDRYNIQYF. The DNA of the CDR3 is TGTGCCAGCAGCTTTAGCAGTGGATTCGACAGATATAACATTCAGTACTTC.